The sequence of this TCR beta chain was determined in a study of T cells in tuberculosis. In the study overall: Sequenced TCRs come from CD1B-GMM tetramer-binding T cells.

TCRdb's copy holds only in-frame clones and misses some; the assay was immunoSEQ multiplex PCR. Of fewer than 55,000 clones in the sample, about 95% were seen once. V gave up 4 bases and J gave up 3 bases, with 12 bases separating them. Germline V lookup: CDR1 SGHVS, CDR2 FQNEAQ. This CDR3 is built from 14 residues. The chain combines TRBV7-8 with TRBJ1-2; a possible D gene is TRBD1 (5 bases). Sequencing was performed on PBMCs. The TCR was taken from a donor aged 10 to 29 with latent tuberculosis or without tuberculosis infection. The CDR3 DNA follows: TGTGCCAGCAGCTCCCGCGGGGGATACTATGGCTACACCTTC. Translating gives CASSSRGGYYGYTF.